Here is one T cell receptor beta chain with its context. Original methodology: Reference gene primer amplification in the assay estimated nucleated cell counts. The protocol was immunoSEQ multiplex PCR, while the TCRdb copy is restricted to in-frame clones and leaves out a portion. V and J calls and clone size are given by that table; D and trimming were obtained from the DNA. This table has 80,000 to 90,000 clones, approximately 86% appearing once. The sample originates from a study of blood T cell repertoires in COVID-19. Background on the study: From T cells, B-cell-depleted T cells, or PBMCs came the material, which was cDNA or gDNA.

The CDR3 spans 14 residues. The germline CDR1 and CDR2 sequences are LGHDT and YNNKEL (reference sequence). Trimming removed 1 base from V and 4 bases from J, with 11 bases in between. Sequencing input: peripheral blood. This sequence originates from an elderly man with active or convalescent COVID-19. This rearrangement joins TRBV3-1 (or the pseudogene TRBV3-2) to TRBJ2-7; TRBD1 is a possible D gene (6 bases). The CDR3 spells CASSQVVRGYEQYF. Here the CDR3 DNA reads TGTGCCAGCAGCCAAGTTGTCAGGGGATACGAGCAGTACTTC.